Included here is one T cell receptor (beta chain) sequence, with context. Looked up from germline, CDR1 is GTSNPN and CDR2 is SVGIG (reference sequence). The CDR3 is made up of 14 amino acids. V shed 7 bases and J shed 5 bases, with 20 bases lying between them. The data originate from a study of blood T cell repertoires in COVID-19. In the original workflow: Reference gene primer amplification gave nucleated cell count estimates. Assay used: immunoSEQ multiplex PCR; TCRdb lists only in-frame clones, some missing. The D gene and trimming were derived from the DNA, and the V and J assignments and clone size from that table. This sample has roughly 230,000 clones, with about 85% found just once. The study drew participants aged about 18 to 89 years from roughly 25 US areas.

Sequencing used PBMCs or T cells enriched from blood (not recorded which). The TCR sequence derives from a woman in her forties or fifties who had been exposed to COVID-19. The V call is TRBV30, the J call TRBJ2-5; no reliable D call. The CDR3 DNA reads as TGTGCCTTTTATAGTTCGGATCAAGCGGAGACCCAGTACTTC. Encoded protein: CAFYSSDQAETQYF. The entire variable domain, with the rest obtained from reference TRBV30 and TRBJ2-5, is as follows: SQTIHQWPATLVQPVGSPLSLECTVEGTSNPNLYWYRQAAGRGLQLLFYSVGIGQISSEVPQNLSASRPQDRQFILSSKKLLLSDSGFYLCAFYSSDQAETQYFGPGTRLLVL.